This T cell receptor (beta chain) was retrieved from a study of siplizumab effects on memory and regulatory T cells. General study points: Sequences below about 10^-5 frequency were poorly captured, and few alloreactive clones mapped to unstimulated subsets. No assignable naive or memory phenotype existed for roughly 80-96% of proliferating CD4+ or CD8+ clones. Memory cells seemed less diverse than naive T cells, which seemed major alloresponse contributors.

Approximately 98,000 TCR templates underwent assay in each sample. The assay was immunoSEQ multiplex PCR, and TCRdb's table has in-frame clones only and misses some. Of around 87,000 clones in the sample, around 90% were seen once. Points on this clone: Antigen specificity is unknown.

This clonotype was obtained from a human donor in good health. Sequencing was done on a sample of CD4+ T cells sorted from blood.

The CDR3 coding sequence is TGCGCCAGCAGTGGGATTAGCGGGAGGGTTAACAATGAGCAGTTCTTC. This sequence encodes CASSGISGRVNNEQFF. This chain links TRBV10-2 with TRBJ2-1, with 11 bases matching TRBD2. The CDR3 sequence is 16 residues long. J lost 5 bases, V lost 4 bases, and 7 bases had no gene match. Germline CDR1 and CDR2: WSHSY and SAAADI.